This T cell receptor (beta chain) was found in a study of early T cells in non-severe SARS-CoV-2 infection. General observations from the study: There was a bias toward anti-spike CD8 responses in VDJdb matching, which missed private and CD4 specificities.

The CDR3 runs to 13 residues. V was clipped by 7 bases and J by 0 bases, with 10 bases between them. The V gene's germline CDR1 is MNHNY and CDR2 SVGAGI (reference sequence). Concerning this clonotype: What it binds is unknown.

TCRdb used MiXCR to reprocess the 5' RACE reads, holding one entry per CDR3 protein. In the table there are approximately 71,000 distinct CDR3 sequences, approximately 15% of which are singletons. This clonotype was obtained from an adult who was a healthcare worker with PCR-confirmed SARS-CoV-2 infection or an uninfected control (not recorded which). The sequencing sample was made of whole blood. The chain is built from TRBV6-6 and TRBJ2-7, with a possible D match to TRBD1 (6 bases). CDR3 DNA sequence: TGTGCCAGCACCCGGACAGCCTCCTACGAGCAGTACTTC. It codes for CASTRTASYEQYF.